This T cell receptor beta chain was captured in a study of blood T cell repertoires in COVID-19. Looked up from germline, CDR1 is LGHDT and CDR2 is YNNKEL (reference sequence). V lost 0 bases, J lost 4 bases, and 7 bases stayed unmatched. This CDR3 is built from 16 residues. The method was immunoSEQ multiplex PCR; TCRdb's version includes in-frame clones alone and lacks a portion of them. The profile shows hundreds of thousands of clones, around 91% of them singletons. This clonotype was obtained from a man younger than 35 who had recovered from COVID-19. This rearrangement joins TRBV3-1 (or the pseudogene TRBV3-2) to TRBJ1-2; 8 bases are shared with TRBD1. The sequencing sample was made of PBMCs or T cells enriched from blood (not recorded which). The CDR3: CASSQDPGQEIYGYTF. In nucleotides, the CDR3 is TGTGCCAGCAGCCAAGATCCGGGACAGGAAATCTATGGCTACACCTTC.